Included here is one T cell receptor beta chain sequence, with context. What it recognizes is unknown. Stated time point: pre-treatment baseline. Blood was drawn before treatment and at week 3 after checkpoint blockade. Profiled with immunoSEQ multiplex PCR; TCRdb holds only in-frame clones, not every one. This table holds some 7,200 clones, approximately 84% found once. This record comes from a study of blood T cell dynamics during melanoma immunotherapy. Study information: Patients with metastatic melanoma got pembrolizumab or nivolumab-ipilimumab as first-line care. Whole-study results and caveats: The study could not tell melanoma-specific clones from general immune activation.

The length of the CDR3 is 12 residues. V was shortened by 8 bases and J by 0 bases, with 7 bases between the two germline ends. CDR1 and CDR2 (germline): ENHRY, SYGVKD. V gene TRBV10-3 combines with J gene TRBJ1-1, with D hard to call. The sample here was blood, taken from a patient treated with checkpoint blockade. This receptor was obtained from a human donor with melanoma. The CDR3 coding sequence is TGTGCCATCGGAGGGATGAACACTGAAGCTTTCTTT. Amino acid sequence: CAIGGMNTEAFF.